This T cell receptor beta chain is from a study of Ad26.COV2.S vaccination and SARS-CoV-2 variants. Treatment noted: around 19 received Ad26.COV2.S at low or high dose, single or two shots; about 5 received placebo; per-sample allocation not given. The samples were gathered on day 63 after the first injection of vaccine or placebo. TCRdb's table, derived via immunoSEQ multiplex PCR, lists solely in-frame clones and lacks some. The table lists more than 300,000 clones, 80% to 90% of them singletons. The receptor was isolated from a person between 18 and 60 years old who received the Ad26.COV2.S COVID-19 vaccine or a placebo. Source: peripheral blood, taken in a trial of Ad26.COV2.S vaccine versus placebo.

CDR3 sequence (DNA): TGTGCCAGCAGCCCTCGCTCGGGGGCGGGAGCCAAAAACATTCAGTACTTC. Protein: CASSPRSGAGAKNIQYF. V is TRBV4-2 and J is TRBJ2-4, with D perhaps matching TRBD1 or TRBD2 (6 bases each). V lost 4 bases to trimming and J lost 0 bases, with 16 bases between them. The V gene's germline CDR1 is LGHNA and CDR2 YNFKEQ. The CDR3 spans 17 residues.